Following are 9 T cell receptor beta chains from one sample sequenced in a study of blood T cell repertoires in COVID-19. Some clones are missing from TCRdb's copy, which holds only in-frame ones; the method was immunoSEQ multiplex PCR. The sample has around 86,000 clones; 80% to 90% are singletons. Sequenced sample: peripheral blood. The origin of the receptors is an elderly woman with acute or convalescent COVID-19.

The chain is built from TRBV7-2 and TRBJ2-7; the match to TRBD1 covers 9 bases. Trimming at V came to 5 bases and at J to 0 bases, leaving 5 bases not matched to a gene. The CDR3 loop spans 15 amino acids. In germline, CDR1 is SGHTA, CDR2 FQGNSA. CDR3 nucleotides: TGTGCCAGCAGCATACAGGGGGCCTCCTCCTACGAGCAGTACTTC. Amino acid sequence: CASSIQGASSYEQYF.

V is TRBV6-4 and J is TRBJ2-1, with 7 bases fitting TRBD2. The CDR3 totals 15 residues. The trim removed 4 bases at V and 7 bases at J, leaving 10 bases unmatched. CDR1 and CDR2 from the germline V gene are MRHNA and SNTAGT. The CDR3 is CASSVDQFGGNEQFF. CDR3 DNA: TGTGCCAGCAGTGTGGACCAGTTCGGGGGGAATGAGCAGTTCTTC.

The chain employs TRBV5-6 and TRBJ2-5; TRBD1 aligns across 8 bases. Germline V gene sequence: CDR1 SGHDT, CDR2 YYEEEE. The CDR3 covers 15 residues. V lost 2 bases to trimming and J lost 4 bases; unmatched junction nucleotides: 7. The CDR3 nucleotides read TGTGCCAGCAGCTTCGTGACAGGGACAGGAGAGACCCAGTACTTC. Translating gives CASSFVTGTGETQYF.

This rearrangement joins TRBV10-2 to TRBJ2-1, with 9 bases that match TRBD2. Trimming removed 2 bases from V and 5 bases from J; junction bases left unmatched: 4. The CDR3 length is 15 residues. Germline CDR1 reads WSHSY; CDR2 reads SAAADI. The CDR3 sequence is CASSEVAGVHNEQFF. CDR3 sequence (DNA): TGCGCCAGCAGTGAGGTAGCGGGAGTCCACAATGAGCAGTTCTTC.

The DNA of the CDR3 is TGCGCCAGCAGCCGGGACAGCGAACACTCCTACGAGCAGTACTTC. This codes for CASSRDSEHSYEQYF. This chain joins TRBV5-1 and TRBJ2-7; 7 bases fit TRBD1. The J segment lost 0 bases and the V segment lost 4 bases, leaving 7 bases of the junction unmatched. The CDR3 is 15 residues long. Germline CDR1 SGHRS, CDR2 YFSETQ.

The CDR3 nucleotides read TGTGCCAGCAGTGAAGCGCGGAGAGACTTGTATAGCAATCAGCCCCAGCATTTT. Translation: CASSEARRDLYSNQPQHF. The gene calls are TRBV6-1 and TRBJ1-5, with no clear D. Trimming cost V 0 bases and J 0 bases, with 15 bases left between them. The CDR3 sequence is 18 residues long. Germline-derived CDR1 and CDR2 are MNHNS and SASEGT.

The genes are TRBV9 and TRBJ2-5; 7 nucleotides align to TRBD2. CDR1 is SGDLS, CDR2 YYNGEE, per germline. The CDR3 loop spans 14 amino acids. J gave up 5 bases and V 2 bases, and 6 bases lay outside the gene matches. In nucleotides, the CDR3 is TGTGCCAGCAGCGTCGGACTAGGCAGGGAGACCCAGTACTTC. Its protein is CASSVGLGRETQYF.

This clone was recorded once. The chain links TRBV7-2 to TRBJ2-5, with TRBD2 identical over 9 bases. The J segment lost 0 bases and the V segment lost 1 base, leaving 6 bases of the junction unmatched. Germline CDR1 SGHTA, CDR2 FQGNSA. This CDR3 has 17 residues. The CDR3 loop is CASSLGLAGVYQETQYF. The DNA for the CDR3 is TGTGCCAGCAGCTTAGGATTAGCGGGGGTGTACCAAGAGACCCAGTACTTC.

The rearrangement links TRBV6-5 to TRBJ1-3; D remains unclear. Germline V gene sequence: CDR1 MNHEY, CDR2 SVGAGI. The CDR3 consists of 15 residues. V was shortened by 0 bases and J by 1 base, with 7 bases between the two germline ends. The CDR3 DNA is TGTGCCAGCAGTTACTCTTCAGGTTCTGGAAACACCATATATTTT. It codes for CASSYSSGSGNTIYF.